This TCR beta chain appears in the sequencing data of a study of blood T cell repertoires in COVID-19. About the study: Sites in the United States, Italy and Spain provided acute and convalescent COVID-19 samples. T cells, B-cell-depleted T cells, or PBMCs provided the cDNA or gDNA that served as material.

In the original analysis: Amplification of reference gene primers was used by the study to estimate nucleated cell counts. Produced via immunoSEQ multiplex PCR; TCRdb's table is partial and in-frame only. The V and J calls and the clone size are those of that table, but D and trimming were determined from the DNA. The sample lists around 170,000 clones, around four fifths occurring once. The trim removed 5 bases at V and 0 bases at J, leaving 17 bases unmatched. CDR1 is MDHEN, CDR2 SYDVKM, per germline. The CDR3 loop spans 20 amino acids. The TCR comes from a man aged 30-40 years with active or convalescent COVID-19. The gene calls are TRBV28 and TRBJ2-1; 9 positions match TRBD2. The material sequenced was peripheral blood. CDR3 sequence reads: CASSITSTSGSLSSYNEQFF. The DNA of the CDR3 is TGTGCCAGCAGTATAACCTCAACTAGCGGGTCTTTGAGCTCCTACAATGAGCAGTTCTTC.